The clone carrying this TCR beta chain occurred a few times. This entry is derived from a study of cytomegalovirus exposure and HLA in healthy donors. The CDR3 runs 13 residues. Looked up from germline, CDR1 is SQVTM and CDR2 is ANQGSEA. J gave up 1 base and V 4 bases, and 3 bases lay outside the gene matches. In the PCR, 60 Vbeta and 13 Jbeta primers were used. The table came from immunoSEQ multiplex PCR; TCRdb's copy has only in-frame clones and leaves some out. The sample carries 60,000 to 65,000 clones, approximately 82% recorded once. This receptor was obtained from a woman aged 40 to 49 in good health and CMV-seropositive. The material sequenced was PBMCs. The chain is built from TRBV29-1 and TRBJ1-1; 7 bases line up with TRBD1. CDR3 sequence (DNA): TGCAGCGTTGCGGGACAGCGGAACACTGAAGCTTTCTTT. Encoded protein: CSVAGQRNTEAFF.